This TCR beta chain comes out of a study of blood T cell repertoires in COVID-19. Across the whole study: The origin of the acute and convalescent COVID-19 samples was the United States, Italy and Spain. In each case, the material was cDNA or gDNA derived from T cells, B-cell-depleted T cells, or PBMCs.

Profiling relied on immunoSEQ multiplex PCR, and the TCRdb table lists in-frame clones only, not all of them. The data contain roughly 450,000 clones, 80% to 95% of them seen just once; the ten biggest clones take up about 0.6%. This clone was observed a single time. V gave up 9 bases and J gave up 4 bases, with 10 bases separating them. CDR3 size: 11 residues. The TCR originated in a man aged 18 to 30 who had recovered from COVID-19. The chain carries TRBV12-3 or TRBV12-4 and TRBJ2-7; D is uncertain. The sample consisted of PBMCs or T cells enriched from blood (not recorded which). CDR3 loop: CASSSEYEQYF. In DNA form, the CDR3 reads TGTGCCAGTAGCAGTGAATACGAGCAGTACTTC.